The 9 T cell receptor beta chains in this list originate from one sample, sequenced in a study of Ad26.COV2.S vaccination and SARS-CoV-2 variants. Sequenced by immunoSEQ multiplex PCR; TCRdb stores in-frame clones only, minus some. The data contain around 300,000 clones, roughly 90% of them singletons. Treatment: 19 received Ad26.COV2.S at low or high dose, single or two shots; about five received placebo; per-sample allocation not given. Samples analyzed were those drawn on day 63 after the first vaccine or placebo injection. The material was peripheral blood, obtained in a trial of Ad26.COV2.S vaccine versus placebo. Every receptor here comes from a person between 18 and 65 years old who received the Ad26.COV2.S COVID-19 vaccine or a placebo.

The chain is built from TRBV20-1 and TRBJ2-7; D remains ambiguous. V lost 2 bases and J 2 bases, leaving 4 bases between the germline ends. The CDR3 is 11 amino acids. CDR1 and CDR2 from the germline V gene are DFQATT and SNEGSKA (reference sequence). CDR3 loop: CSARWAYEQYF. CDR3 in DNA: TGCAGTGCTAGATGGGCCTACGAGCAGTACTTC.

This chain links TRBV7-8 with TRBJ1-3, with D possibly TRBD1 on 5 matching bases. Per germline, CDR1 SGHVS and CDR2 FQNEAQ. The CDR3 consists of 15 residues. V lost 5 bases to trimming and J lost 4 bases, with 15 bases between them. The CDR3: CASSPLGGRGNTIYF. CDR3 coding DNA: TGTGCCAGCAGCCCGTTGGGGGGGAGAGGAAACACCATATATTTT. Variable domain in full (rest from reference TRBV7-8 and TRBJ1-3): GAGVSQSPRYKVAKRGQDVALRCDPISGHVSLFWYQQALGQGPEFLTYFQNEAQLDKSGLPSDRFFAERPEGSVSTLKIQRTQQEDSAVYLCASSPLGGRGNTIYFGEGSWLTVV.

The chain's CDR3 is CASSVPRDRGLRNEQFF. The DNA for the CDR3 is TGTGCCAGCAGCGTACCCCGGGACAGGGGGCTTAGGAATGAGCAGTTCTTC. This chain links TRBV9 with TRBJ2-1; 12 positions match TRBD1. The V and J ends lost 1 base and 7 bases, in that order; junction bases with no gene match: 9. Germline loops: CDR1 SGDLS, CDR2 YYNGEE. CDR3 size: 17 residues.

J is TRBJ1-5 and V is TRBV4-2; no clear D. V lost 1 base and J 5 bases, leaving 12 bases between the germline ends. The CDR3 consists of 15 residues. CDR1 and CDR2 (germline): LGHNA, YNFKEQ. The CDR3 is CASSQARGSDQPQHF. In nucleotides, the CDR3 is TGTGCCAGCAGCCAAGCCCGGGGATCGGATCAGCCCCAGCATTTT.

This chain's CDR3 is CASSLHRGNTDTQYF. Here the CDR3 DNA reads TGTGCCAGCAGCTTACACAGGGGAAACACAGATACGCAGTATTTT. The rearrangement joins TRBV11-2 to TRBJ2-3; 7 nucleotides line up with TRBD1. Losses at the gene ends were 2 bases for V and 2 bases for J; bases not matched to a gene: 4. The CDR3 consists of 15 residues. Germline V gene data show CDR1 as SGHAT and CDR2 as FQNNGV.

This clone was detected a few times. J is TRBJ1-3 and V is TRBV7-2; 10 bases are shared with TRBD1. V lost 4 bases and J lost 4; bases outside the gene matches: 7. The germline V gene has CDR1 SGHTA and CDR2 FQGNSA. The CDR3 has 16 amino acids. CDR3 DNA sequence: TGTGCCAGCAGCTCCCCCGGGACAGGGGACGGAAACACCATATATTTT. This codes for CASSSPGTGDGNTIYF.

The chain uses TRBV5-4 and TRBJ2-7; D unclear. Germline CDR1 and CDR2: SGHNT and YYREEE (reference sequence). Trimming shortened V by 3 bases and J by 0 bases, and 10 bases separated the two germline ends. The CDR3 runs to 14 residues. As DNA, the CDR3 is TGTGCCAGCAGCTCGTTCGGGTTCTCCTACGAGCAGTACTTC. As protein: CASSSFGFSYEQYF.

The CDR3 is CASSLQGNNEKLFF. The CDR3 DNA sequence: TGCGCCAGCAGCTTGCAGGGGAACAATGAAAAACTGTTTTTT. The chain links TRBV5-1 to TRBJ1-4; maybe TRBD1 (6 bases). Per the germline V gene, CDR1 is SGHRS and CDR2 is YFSETQ. Trimming removed 1 base at V and 5 bases at J, with 9 bases between. The CDR3 extends over 14 amino acids.

This chain connects TRBV7-2 to TRBJ1-1; a possible D gene is TRBD1 (6 bases). This CDR3 has 11 amino acids. Germline V gene lookup returns CDR1 SGHTA and CDR2 FQGNSA. Trimming removed 2 bases at V and 12 bases at J, with 10 bases between. CDR3 in amino acids: CASSLSGVSFF. The DNA of the CDR3 is TGTGCCAGCAGCTTATCAGGGGTGTCTTTCTTT.